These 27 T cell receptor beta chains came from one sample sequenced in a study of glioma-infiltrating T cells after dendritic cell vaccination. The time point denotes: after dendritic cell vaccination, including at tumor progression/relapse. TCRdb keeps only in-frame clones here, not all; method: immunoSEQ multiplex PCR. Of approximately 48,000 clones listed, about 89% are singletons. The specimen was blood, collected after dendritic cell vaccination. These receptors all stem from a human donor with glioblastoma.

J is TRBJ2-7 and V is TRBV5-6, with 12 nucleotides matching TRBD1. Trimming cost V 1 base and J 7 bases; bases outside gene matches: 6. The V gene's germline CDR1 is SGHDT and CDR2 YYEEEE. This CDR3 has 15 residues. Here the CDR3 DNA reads TGTGCCAGCAGCTTGCCGGGACAGGGGGCCGGTGAGCAGTACTTC. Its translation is CASSLPGQGAGEQYF.

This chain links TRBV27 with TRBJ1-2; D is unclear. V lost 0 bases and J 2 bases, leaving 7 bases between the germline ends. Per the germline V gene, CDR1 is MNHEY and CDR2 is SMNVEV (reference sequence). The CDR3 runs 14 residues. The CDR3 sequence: CASSLSPGNYGYTF. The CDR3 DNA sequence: TGTGCCAGCAGTTTATCTCCGGGGAACTATGGCTACACCTTC.

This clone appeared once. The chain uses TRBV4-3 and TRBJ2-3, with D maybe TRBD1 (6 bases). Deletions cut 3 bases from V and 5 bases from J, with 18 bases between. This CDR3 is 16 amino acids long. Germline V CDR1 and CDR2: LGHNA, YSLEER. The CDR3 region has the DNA TGCGCCAGCAGCCATGGCCTTAGGGACAAATTAGATACGCAGTATTTT. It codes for CASSHGLRDKLDTQYF.

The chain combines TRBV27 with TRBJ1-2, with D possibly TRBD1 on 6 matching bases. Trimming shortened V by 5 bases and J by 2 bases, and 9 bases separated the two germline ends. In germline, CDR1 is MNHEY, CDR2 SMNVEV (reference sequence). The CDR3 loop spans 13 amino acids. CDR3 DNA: TGTGCCAGCAGTCTAACAGGGAACTATGGCTACACCTTC. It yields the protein CASSLTGNYGYTF.

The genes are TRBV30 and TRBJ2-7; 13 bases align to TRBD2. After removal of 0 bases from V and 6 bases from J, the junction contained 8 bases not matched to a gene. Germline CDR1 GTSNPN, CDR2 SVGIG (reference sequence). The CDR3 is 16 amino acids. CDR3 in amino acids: CAWSVLFGLAGAEQYF. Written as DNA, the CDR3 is TGTGCCTGGAGTGTACTCTTCGGACTAGCGGGAGCCGAGCAGTACTTC.

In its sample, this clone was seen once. CDR3 in DNA: TGTGCCAGCAGCTTAACTCAAGAGACCCAGTACTTC. It codes for CASSLTQETQYF. The chain combines TRBV7-9 with TRBJ2-5; D remains ambiguous. The CDR3 loop spans 12 amino acids. Trimming removed 2 bases from V and 2 bases from J, with 3 bases in between. Germline lookup yields CDR1 SEHNR and CDR2 FQNEAQ (reference sequence).

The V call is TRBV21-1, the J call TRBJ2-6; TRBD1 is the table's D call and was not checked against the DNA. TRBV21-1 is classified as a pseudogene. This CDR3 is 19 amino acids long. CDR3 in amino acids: CASSKRGTGGSFGANVLTF. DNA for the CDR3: TGTGCCAGCAGCAAAAGGGGGACAGGGGGTAGTTTTGGGGCCAACGTCCTGACTTTC.

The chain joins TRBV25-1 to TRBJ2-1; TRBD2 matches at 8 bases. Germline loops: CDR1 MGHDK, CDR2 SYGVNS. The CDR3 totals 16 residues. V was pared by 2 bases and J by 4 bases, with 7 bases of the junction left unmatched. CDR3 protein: CASSENSGAKYNEQFF. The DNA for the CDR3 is TGTGCCAGCAGTGAAAATAGCGGGGCCAAATACAATGAGCAGTTCTTC.

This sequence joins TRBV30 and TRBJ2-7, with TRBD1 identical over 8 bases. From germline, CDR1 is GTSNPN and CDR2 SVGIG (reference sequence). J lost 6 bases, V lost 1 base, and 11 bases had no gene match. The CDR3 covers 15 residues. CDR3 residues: CAWSATGQAPFEQYF. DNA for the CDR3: TGTGCCTGGAGTGCAACGGGACAGGCGCCTTTCGAGCAGTACTTC.

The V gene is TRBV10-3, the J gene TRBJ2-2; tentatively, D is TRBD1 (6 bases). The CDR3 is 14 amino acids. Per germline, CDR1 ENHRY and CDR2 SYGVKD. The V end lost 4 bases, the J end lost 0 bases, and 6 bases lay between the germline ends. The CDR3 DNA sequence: TGTGCCATCAGTGGGACAGCGAACACCGGGGAGCTGTTTTTT. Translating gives CAISGTANTGELFF.

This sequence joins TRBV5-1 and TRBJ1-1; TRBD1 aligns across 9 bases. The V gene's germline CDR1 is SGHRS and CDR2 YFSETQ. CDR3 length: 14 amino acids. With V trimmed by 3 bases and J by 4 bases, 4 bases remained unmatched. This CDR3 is CASSSQGAATEAFF. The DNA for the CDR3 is TGCGCCAGCAGCTCACAGGGGGCCGCCACTGAAGCTTTCTTT.

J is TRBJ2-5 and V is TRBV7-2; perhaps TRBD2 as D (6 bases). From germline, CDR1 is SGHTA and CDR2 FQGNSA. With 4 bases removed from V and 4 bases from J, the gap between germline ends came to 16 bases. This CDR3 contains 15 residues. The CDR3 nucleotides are TGTGCCAGCAGCTACGTAGCGGTTAGGGGAGAGACCCAGTACTTC. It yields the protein CASSYVAVRGETQYF.

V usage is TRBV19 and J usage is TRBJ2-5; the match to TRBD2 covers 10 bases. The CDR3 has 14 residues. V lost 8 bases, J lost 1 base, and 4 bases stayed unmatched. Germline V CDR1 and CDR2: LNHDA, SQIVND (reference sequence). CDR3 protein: CASSTSGRQETQYF. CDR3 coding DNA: TGTGCCAGTTCGACTAGCGGGCGCCAAGAGACCCAGTACTTC.

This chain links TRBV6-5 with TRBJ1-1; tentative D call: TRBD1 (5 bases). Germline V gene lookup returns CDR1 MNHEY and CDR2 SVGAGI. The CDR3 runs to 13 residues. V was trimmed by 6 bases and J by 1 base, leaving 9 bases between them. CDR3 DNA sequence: TGTGCCAGCAGATTCGGGGGGAACACTGAAGCTTTCTTT. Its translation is CASRFGGNTEAFF.

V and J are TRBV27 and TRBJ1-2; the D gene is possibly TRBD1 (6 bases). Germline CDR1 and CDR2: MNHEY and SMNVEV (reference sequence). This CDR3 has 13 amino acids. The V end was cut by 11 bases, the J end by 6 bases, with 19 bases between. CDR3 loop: CASTSGGPDGYTF. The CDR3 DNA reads TGTGCCTCAACGTCTGGGGGCCCCGATGGCTACACCTTC.

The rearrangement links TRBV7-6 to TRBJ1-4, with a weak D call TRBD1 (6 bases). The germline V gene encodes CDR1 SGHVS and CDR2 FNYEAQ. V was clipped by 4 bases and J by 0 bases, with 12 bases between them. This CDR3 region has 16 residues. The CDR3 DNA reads TGTGCCAGCAGCTCCGGACAGAAGACAACTAATGAAAAACTGTTTTTT. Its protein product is CASSSGQKTTNEKLFF.

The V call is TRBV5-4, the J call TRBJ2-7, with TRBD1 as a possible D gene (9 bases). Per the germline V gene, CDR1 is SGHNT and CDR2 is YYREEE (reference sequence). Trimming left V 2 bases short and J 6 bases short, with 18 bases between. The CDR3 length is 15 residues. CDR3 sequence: CASSLQGALAGEQYF. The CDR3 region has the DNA TGTGCCAGCAGCTTACAGGGGGCCCTAGCGGGCGAGCAGTACTTC.

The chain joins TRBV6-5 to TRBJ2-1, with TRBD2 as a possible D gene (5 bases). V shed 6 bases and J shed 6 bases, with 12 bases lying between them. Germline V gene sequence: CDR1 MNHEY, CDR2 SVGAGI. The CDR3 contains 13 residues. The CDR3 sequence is CASSLRRVNEQFF. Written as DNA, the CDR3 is TGTGCCAGCAGCCTCAGGCGGGTCAATGAGCAGTTCTTC.

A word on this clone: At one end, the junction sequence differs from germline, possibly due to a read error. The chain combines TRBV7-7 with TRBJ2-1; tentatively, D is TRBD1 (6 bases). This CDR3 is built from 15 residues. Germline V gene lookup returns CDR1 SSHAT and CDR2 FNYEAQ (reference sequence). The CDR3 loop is CASSLRGGHYNEQFF. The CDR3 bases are TGTGCTAGCAGCTTACGAGGGGGTCACTACAATGAGCAGTTCTTC.

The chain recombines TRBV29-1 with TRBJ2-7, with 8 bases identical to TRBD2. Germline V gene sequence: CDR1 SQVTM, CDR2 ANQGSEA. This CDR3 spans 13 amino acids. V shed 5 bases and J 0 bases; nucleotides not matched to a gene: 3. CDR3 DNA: TGCAGCGTTACAAGCGGGAGCTCCTACGAGCAGTACTTC. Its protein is CSVTSGSSYEQYF.

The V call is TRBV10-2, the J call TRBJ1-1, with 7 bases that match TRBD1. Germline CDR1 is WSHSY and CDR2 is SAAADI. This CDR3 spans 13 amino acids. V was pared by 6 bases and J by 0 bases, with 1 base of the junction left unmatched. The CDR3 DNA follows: TGCGCCAGCAGGGGACAGATGAACACTGAAGCTTTCTTT. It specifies CASRGQMNTEAFF.

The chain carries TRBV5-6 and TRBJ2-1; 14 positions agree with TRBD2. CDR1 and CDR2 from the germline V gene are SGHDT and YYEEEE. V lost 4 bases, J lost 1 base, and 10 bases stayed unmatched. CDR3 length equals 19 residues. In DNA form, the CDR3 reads TGTGCCAGCAGCCCAGGACTAGCGGGGGGCGTTGGATCCTACAATGAGCAGTTCTTC. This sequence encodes CASSPGLAGGVGSYNEQFF.

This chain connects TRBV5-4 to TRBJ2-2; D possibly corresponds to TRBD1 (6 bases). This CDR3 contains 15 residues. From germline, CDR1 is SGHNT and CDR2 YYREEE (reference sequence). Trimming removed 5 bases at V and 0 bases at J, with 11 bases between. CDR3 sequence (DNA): TGTGCCAGCAGTCTTGGGACATCGAACACCGGGGAGCTGTTTTTT. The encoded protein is CASSLGTSNTGELFF. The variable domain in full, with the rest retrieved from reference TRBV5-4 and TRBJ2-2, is ETGVTQSPTHLIKTRGQQVTLRCSSQSGHNTVSWYQQALGQGPQFIFQYYREEENGRGNFPPRFSGLQFPNYSSELNVNALELDDSALYLCASSLGTSNTGELFFGEGSRLTVL.

The CDR3 here is CASSFDRSSYEQYF. In DNA, the CDR3 is TGTGCCAGCAGCTTTGACAGGAGCTCCTACGAGCAGTACTTC. This rearrangement joins TRBV7-9 to TRBJ2-7, with a possible D match to TRBD1 (6 bases). The CDR3 loop spans 14 amino acids. Germline-derived CDR1 and CDR2 are SEHNR and FQNEAQ (reference sequence). Trimming removed 3 bases from V and 0 bases from J, with 9 bases in between.

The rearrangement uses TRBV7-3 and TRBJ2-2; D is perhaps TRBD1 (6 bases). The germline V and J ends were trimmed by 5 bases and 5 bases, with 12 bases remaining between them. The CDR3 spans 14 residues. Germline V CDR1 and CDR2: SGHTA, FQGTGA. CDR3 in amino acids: CASSQKQGTGELFF. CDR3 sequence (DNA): TGTGCCAGCAGCCAGAAACAGGGAACCGGGGAGCTGTTTTTT.

This CDR3 is CASSSDKGAGGYTF. The CDR3 nucleotides read TGTGCCAGCAGCTCAGACAAGGGGGCAGGTGGCTACACCTTC. This chain uses TRBV5-8 with TRBJ1-2, with TRBD1 matching 7 bases. The CDR3 loop spans 14 amino acids. CDR1 and CDR2 (germline): SGHTS, YDEGEE. With V trimmed by 3 bases and J by 7 bases, 9 bases remained unmatched.

The CDR3 DNA is TGTGCCAGCAGTTACCCGGGTTTCAACAATGAGCAGTTCTTC. Protein: CASSYPGFNNEQFF. The chain employs TRBV5-8 and TRBJ2-1, with D unresolved. The germline CDR1 and CDR2 sequences are SGHTS and YDEGEE. V lost 5 bases, J lost 5 bases, and 14 bases lay in between. The length of the CDR3 is 14 residues.